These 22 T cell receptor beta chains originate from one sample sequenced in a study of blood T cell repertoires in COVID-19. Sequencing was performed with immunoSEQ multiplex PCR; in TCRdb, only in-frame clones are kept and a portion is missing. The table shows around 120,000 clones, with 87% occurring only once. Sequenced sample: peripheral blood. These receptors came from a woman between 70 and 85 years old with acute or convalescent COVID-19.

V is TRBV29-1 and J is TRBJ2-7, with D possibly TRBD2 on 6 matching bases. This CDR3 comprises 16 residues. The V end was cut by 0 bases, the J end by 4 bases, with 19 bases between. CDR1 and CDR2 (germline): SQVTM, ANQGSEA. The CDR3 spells CSVEDLRGTEGYEQYF. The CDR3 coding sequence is TGCAGCGTTGAAGATCTTCGTGGGACGGAGGGTTACGAGCAGTACTTC.

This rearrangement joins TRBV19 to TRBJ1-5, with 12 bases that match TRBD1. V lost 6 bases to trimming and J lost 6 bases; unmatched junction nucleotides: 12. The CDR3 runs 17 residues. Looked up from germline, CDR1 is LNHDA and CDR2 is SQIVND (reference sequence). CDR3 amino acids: CASRKKGGTGGIQPQHF. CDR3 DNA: TGTGCCAGTAGAAAAAAAGGGGGGACAGGGGGCATTCAGCCCCAGCATTTT.

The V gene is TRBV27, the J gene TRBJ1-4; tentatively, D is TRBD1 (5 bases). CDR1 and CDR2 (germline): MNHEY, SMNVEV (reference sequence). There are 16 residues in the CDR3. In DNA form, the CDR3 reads TGTGCTTCCGCTCTGTATAGGGGAACAACTAATGAAAAACTGTTTTTT. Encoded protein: CASALYRGTTNEKLFF.

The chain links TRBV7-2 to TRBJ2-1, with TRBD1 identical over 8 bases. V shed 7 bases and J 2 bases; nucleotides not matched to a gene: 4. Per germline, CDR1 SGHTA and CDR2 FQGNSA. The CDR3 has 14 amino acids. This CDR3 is CASTGQGAYNEQFF. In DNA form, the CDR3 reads TGTGCCAGCACTGGACAGGGTGCCTACAATGAGCAGTTCTTC.

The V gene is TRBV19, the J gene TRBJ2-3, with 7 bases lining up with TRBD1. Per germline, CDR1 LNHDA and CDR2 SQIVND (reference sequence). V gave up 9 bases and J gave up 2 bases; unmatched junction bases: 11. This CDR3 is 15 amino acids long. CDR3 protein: CASRQGISFTDTQYF. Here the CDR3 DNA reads TGTGCCAGCAGACAGGGAATCAGTTTCACAGATACGCAGTATTTT.

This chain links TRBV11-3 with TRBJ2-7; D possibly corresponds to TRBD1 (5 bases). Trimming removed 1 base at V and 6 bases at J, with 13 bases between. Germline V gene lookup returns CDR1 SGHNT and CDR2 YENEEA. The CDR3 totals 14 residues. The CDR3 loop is CASSLAPAGSEQYF. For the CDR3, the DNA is TGTGCCAGCAGCTTAGCTCCGGCAGGGTCCGAGCAGTACTTC.

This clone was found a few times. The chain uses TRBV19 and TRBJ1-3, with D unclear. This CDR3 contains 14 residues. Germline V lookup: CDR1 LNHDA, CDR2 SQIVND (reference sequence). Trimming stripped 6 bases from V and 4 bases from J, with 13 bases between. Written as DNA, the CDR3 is TGTGCCAGTAGGAACTCAGGCTCCGGAAACACCATATATTTT. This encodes CASRNSGSGNTIYF.

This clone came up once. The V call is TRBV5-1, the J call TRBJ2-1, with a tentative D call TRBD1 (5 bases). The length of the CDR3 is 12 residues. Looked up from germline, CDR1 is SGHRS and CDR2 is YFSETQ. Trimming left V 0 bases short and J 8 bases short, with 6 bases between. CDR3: CASSLEGHEQFF. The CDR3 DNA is TGCGCCAGCAGCTTGGAGGGGCATGAGCAGTTCTTC.

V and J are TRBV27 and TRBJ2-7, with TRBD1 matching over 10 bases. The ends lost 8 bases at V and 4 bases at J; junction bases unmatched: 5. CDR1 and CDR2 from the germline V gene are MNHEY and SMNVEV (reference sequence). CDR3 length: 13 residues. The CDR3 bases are TGTGCCAGCGGCGGACAGGGGGGTTACGAGCAGTACTTC. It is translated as CASGGQGGYEQYF.

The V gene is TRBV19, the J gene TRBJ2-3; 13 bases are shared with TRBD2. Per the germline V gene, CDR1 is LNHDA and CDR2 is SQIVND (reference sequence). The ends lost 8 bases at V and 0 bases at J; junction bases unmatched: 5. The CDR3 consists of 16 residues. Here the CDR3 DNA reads TGTGCCAGTCGACTAGCGGGGGGCATCAGCACAGATACGCAGTATTTT. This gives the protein CASRLAGGISTDTQYF.

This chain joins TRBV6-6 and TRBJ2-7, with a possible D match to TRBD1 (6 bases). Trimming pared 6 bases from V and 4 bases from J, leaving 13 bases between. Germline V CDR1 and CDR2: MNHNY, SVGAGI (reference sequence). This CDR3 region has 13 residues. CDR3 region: CASSSNRAYEQYF. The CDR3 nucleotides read TGTGCCAGCAGCTCCAACAGGGCTTACGAGCAGTACTTC.

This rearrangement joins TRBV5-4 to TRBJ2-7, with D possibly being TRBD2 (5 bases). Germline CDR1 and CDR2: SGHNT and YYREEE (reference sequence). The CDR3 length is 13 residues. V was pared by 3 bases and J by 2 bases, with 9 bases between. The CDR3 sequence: CASSSPGTYEQYF. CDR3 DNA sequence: TGTGCCAGCAGCTCCCCGGGGACCTACGAGCAGTACTTC. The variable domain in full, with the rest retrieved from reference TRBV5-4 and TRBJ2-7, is ETGVTQSPTHLIKTRGQQVTLRCSSQSGHNTVSWYQQALGQGPQFIFQYYREEENGRGNFPPRFSGLQFPNYSSELNVNALELDDSALYLCASSSPGTYEQYFGPGTRLTVT.

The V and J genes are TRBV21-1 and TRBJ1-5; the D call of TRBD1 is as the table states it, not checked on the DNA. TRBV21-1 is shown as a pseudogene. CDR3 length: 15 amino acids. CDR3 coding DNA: TGTGCCAGCCCCTACCGGACAGATAGCAATCAGCCCCAGCATTTT. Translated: CASPYRTDSNQPQHF.

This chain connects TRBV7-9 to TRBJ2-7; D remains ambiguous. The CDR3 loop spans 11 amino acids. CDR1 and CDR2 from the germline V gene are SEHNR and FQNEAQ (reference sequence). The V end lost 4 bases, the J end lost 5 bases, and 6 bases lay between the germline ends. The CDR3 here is CASSSRDEQYF. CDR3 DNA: TGTGCCAGCAGCTCCCGCGACGAGCAGTACTTC.

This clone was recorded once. In DNA, the CDR3 is TGTGCCAGTAAACAGGGGGCCACAGATACGCAGTATTTT. Its protein product is CASKQGATDTQYF. This chain links TRBV19 with TRBJ2-3; TRBD1 matches 9 bases. The CDR3 contains 13 residues. Germline V gene data show CDR1 as LNHDA and CDR2 as SQIVND (reference sequence). Losses at the gene ends were 7 bases for V and 2 bases for J; bases not matched to a gene: 1.

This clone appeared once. CDR3 amino acids: CASSLTRANTEAFF. As DNA, the CDR3 is TGTGCCAGCAGCTTAACTCGAGCGAACACTGAAGCTTTCTTT. The chain links TRBV7-3 to TRBJ1-1; no definite D call. CDR3 size: 14 residues. Germline CDR1 SGHTA, CDR2 FQGTGA. V lost 0 bases to trimming and J lost 1 base, with 6 bases between them.

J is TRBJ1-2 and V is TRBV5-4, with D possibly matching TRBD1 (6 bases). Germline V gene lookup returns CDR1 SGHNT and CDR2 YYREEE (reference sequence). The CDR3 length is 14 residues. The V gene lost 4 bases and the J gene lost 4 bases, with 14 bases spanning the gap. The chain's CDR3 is CASSQGTASYGYTF. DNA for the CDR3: TGTGCCAGCAGCCAGGGGACGGCCTCCTATGGCTACACCTTC. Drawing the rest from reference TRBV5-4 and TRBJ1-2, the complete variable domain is ETGVTQSPTHLIKTRGQQVTLRCSSQSGHNTVSWYQQALGQGPQFIFQYYREEENGRGNFPPRFSGLQFPNYSSELNVNALELDDSALYLCASSQGTASYGYTFGSGTRLTVV.

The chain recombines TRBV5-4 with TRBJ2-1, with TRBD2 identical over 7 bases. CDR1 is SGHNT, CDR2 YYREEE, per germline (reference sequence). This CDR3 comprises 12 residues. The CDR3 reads CGVRGTYNEQFF. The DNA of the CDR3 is TGTGGGGTGCGGGGGACTTACAATGAGCAGTTCTTC.

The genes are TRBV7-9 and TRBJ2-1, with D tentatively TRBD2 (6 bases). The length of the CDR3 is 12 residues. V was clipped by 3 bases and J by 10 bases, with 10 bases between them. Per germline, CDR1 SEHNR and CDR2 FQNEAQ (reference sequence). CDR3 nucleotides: TGTGCCAGCAGCTTTGGGGCGGGGGAGCAGTTCTTC. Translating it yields CASSFGAGEQFF.

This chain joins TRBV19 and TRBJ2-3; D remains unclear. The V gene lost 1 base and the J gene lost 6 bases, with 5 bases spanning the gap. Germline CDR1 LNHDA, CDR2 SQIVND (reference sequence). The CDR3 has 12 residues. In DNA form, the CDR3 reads TGTGCCAGTAGTATAGGACTTGATACGCAGTATTTT. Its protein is CASSIGLDTQYF.

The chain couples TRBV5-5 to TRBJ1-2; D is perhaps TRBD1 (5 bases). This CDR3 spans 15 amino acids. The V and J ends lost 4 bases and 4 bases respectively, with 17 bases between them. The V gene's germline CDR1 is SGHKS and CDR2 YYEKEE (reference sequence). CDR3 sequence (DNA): TGTGCCAGCAGCCCCTCCGGGGGGGATGGCTATGGCTACACCTTC. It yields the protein CASSPSGGDGYGYTF. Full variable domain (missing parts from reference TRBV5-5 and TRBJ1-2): DAGVTQSPTHLIKTRGQQVTLRCSPISGHKSVSWYQQVLGQGPQFIFQYYEKEERGRGNFPDRFSARQFPNYSSELNVNALLLGDSALYLCASSPSGGDGYGYTFGSGTRLTVV.

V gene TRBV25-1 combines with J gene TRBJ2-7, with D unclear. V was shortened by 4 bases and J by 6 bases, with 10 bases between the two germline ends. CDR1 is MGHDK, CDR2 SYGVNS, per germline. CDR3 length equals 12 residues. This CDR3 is CASSALMSEQYF. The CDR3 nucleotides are TGTGCCAGCAGTGCTTTAATGAGCGAGCAGTACTTC.